This T cell receptor beta chain was identified in a study of blood T cell repertoires in COVID-19. The CDR3 runs 14 residues. V trimming: 5 bases; J trimming: 7 bases; junction bases outside the gene matches: 8. The germline V gene encodes CDR1 GTSNPN and CDR2 SVGIG (reference sequence). Original data processing: Counts of nucleated cells, estimated from reference gene primer amplification, were obtained. Generated by immunoSEQ multiplex PCR, the TCRdb table keeps only in-frame clones and is missing some. That table supplies the V and J calls and clone size; D and trimming were determined from the DNA. The top ten clones hold about a tenth of a sample with around 60,000 clones, 65% to 90% of them seen once. Seattle patient enrollment occurred during active infection, with longitudinal follow-up thereafter.

The V and J genes are TRBV30 and TRBJ2-2, with 9 bases identical to TRBD2. The sample comprised peripheral blood. The source is a man aged 50-60 years with COVID-19, enrolled during active disease. CDR3 sequence reads: CAWGGRASDGELFF. The CDR3 DNA reads as TGTGCCTGGGGCGGGAGGGCCTCGGACGGGGAGCTGTTTTTT.